These 32 T cell receptor beta chains originate from one sample sequenced in a study of blood T cells in healthy people across ages. Using a J-beta primer mix together with a sample-barcoded 5' primer, a second PCR was run for roughly 6 to 11 cycles. From the 5' RACE reads, TCRdb called clonotypes with MiXCR, one entry per CDR3 protein. Among fewer than 1,000,000 distinct CDR3 sequences listed, about 42% were seen once. The specimen was blood. These receptors were obtained from a man aged 80 or over in good health.

This clonotype was seen only a few times. The chain carries TRBV20-1 and TRBJ2-7; D may be TRBD2 (5 bases). Trimming left V 3 bases short and J 3 bases short, with 15 bases between. Germline CDR1 is DFQATT and CDR2 is SNEGSKA (reference sequence). The CDR3 has 14 residues. As DNA, the CDR3 is TGCAGTGCTAGGCCGGCCGGACTCATCTACGAGCAGTACTTC. This codes for CSARPAGLIYEQYF.

This clonotype has a count of ten or more. The chain is built from TRBV12-3 or TRBV12-4 and TRBJ2-4; perhaps TRBD1 as D (5 bases). There are 14 residues in the CDR3. V lost 3 bases to trimming and J lost 6 bases, with 12 bases between them. The CDR3 DNA reads TGTGCCAGCAGTTTTCCAGGGTACGGAAACATTCAGTACTTC. Encoded protein: CASSFPGYGNIQYF.

V gene TRBV5-1 combines with J gene TRBJ2-7; D assignment may be TRBD1 or TRBD2 (6 bases each). Germline V CDR1 and CDR2: SGHRS, YFSETQ. V was trimmed by 5 bases and J by 4 bases, leaving 19 bases between them. This CDR3 has 15 amino acids. The CDR3 sequence is CASSSGAPPLYEQYF. CDR3 bases: TGCGCCAGCAGTTCGGGGGCCCCCCCTCTTTACGAGCAGTACTTC.

The rearrangement links TRBV2 to TRBJ2-7, with 10 bases fitting TRBD2. Trimming took 6 bases from V and 2 from J; bases not matched to a gene: 13. CDR3 length equals 17 residues. CDR1 and CDR2 from the germline V gene are SNHLY and FYNNEI. The CDR3 region is CASSTSLLAGDPYEQYF. CDR3 DNA sequence: TGTGCCAGCAGCACGTCTTTGCTAGCGGGAGACCCCTACGAGCAGTACTTC.

Only a few counts were recorded for this clonotype. The rearrangement uses TRBV10-3 and TRBJ2-7, with D perhaps matching TRBD2 (5 bases). Germline V gene lookup returns CDR1 ENHRY and CDR2 SYGVKD. Trimming took 10 bases from V and 7 from J, leaving 23 bases between them. There are 14 residues in the CDR3. This chain's CDR3 is CATRDRAGDGEQYF. CDR3 bases: TGTGCCACACGGGATCGAGCAGGAGATGGGGAGCAGTACTTC.

This chain joins TRBV7-9 and TRBJ2-2; D remains unclear. The length of the CDR3 is 14 residues. Germline CDR1 is SEHNR and CDR2 is FQNEAQ (reference sequence). V was shortened by 5 bases and J by 5 bases, with 12 bases between the two germline ends. CDR3 DNA sequence: TGTGCCAGCAGCCTACCCCAAGGGACCGGGGAGCTGTTTTTT. This gives the protein CASSLPQGTGELFF. The complete variable domain, with remaining parts taken from reference TRBV7-9 and TRBJ2-2, reads DTGVSQNPRHKITKRGQNVTFRCDPISEHNRLYWYRQTLGQGPEFLTYFQNEAQLEKSRLLSDRFSAERPKGSFSTLEIQRTEQGDSAMYLCASSLPQGTGELFFGEGSRLTVL.

As for this clonotype: The junction differs from germline at one of its ends, possibly a read error. The DNA of the CDR3 is TGCGCCAGCAGCTTGGGAGTCGCGGGGGATGAGCGGTTCTTC. Translation gives CASSLGVAGDERFF. This sequence joins TRBV5-1 and TRBJ2-1; 7 nucleotides line up with TRBD2. The V gene's germline CDR1 is SGHRS and CDR2 YFSETQ. CDR3 size: 14 residues.

The table lists this clonotype with a few counts. This sequence joins TRBV27 and TRBJ1-2, with TRBD1 matching 8 bases. The germline gives CDR1 MNHEY, CDR2 SMNVEV (reference sequence). This CDR3 has 13 amino acids. The junction had 5 bases not matched to a gene; V was cut back by 5 bases and J by 6 bases. The CDR3 sequence: CASSPQGANGYTF. The DNA for the CDR3 is TGTGCCAGCAGTCCCCAGGGGGCGAATGGCTACACCTTC.

The V gene is TRBV7-2, the J gene TRBJ2-1; D not certain. The CDR3 totals 16 residues. Germline values: CDR1 SGHTA, CDR2 FQGNSA. Trimming removed 5 bases at V and 0 bases at J, with 14 bases between. The CDR3 nucleotides are TGTGCCAGCAGCGGCGCTGGGCGTGTCTCCTACAATGAGCAGTTCTTC. It codes for CASSGAGRVSYNEQFF.

This chain links TRBV20-1 with TRBJ2-7; 8 bases align to TRBD2. Germline lookup yields CDR1 DFQATT and CDR2 SNEGSKA (reference sequence). CDR3 length: 14 residues. V shed 4 bases, J shed 6 bases, and the junction held 11 bases outside the gene matches. The CDR3 loop reads CSATIAGNWAEQYF. Written as DNA, the CDR3 is TGCAGTGCTACTATAGCGGGAAATTGGGCCGAGCAGTACTTC.

V usage is TRBV20-1 and J usage is TRBJ2-1; a possible D gene is TRBD1 (6 bases). Germline V gene sequence: CDR1 DFQATT, CDR2 SNEGSKA (reference sequence). Trimming took off 5 bases at V and 3 bases at J, with 14 bases between the two ends. The CDR3 runs 14 residues. The CDR3 region is CSASRDTVYNEQFF. CDR3 bases: TGCAGTGCTTCCCGGGACACAGTCTACAATGAGCAGTTCTTC.

This clonotype was recorded a few times. The J gene is TRBJ2-1, the V gene TRBV7-2; 16 positions match TRBD2. The CDR3 runs 16 residues. V trimming: 7 bases; J trimming: 7 bases; junction bases outside the gene matches: 7. From germline, CDR1 is SGHTA and CDR2 FQGNSA. CDR3 in amino acids: CASTLPGLAGGNEQFF. CDR3 nucleotide sequence: TGTGCCAGCACTCTGCCGGGACTAGCGGGAGGGAATGAGCAGTTCTTC.

CDR3 protein: CSALAGSTDTQYF. The DNA for the CDR3 is TGCAGTGCTCTAGCGGGAAGCACAGATACGCAGTATTTT. The chain couples TRBV20-1 to TRBJ2-3; 9 positions agree with TRBD2. This CDR3 has 13 residues. The germline V gene encodes CDR1 DFQATT and CDR2 SNEGSKA (reference sequence). V shed 5 bases and J 0 bases; nucleotides not matched to a gene: 0.

The CDR3 region has the DNA TGCAGCGTTGAACGGGGTAGCTCCTACAATGAGCAGTTCTTC. This encodes CSVERGSSYNEQFF. The chain joins TRBV29-1 to TRBJ2-1; perhaps TRBD2 as D (5 bases). Germline values: CDR1 SQVTM, CDR2 ANQGSEA. Trimming removed 2 bases at V and 0 bases at J, with 8 bases between. The CDR3 has 14 amino acids.

This clonotype was found a few times. The J gene is TRBJ2-7, the V gene TRBV12-3 or TRBV12-4; 7 nucleotides line up with TRBD1. Trimming cost V 1 base and J 6 bases; bases outside gene matches: 6. This CDR3 contains 14 residues. In DNA form, the CDR3 reads TGTGCCAGCAGTTTAGTGAAGGGGGCTAGCGAGCAGTACTTC. It encodes CASSLVKGASEQYF.

The V gene is TRBV20-1, the J gene TRBJ1-5; no clear D gene. Germline CDR1 DFQATT, CDR2 SNEGSKA (reference sequence). Trimming left V 0 bases short and J 4 bases short, with 13 bases between. This CDR3 has 15 amino acids. The CDR3 here is CSARDSPAWNQPQHF. The CDR3 nucleotides are TGCAGTGCTAGAGATTCCCCGGCCTGGAATCAGCCCCAGCATTTT.

For this clonotype: A read error may account for a junction end that differs from germline. The rearrangement joins TRBV6-2 or TRBV6-3 to TRBJ2-1; 10 bases map to TRBD2. The length of the CDR3 is 15 residues. CDR1 MNHEY and CDR2 SVGEGT come from the germline V gene. For the CDR3, the DNA is TGTGCCAGCAAACGAGCGGGAGGGCCTAGCAATAAGCAGTTCTTC. Its translation is CASKRAGGPSNKQFF.

The gene calls are TRBV29-1 and TRBJ2-5, with TRBD2 identical over 11 bases. V shed 7 bases, J shed 4 bases, and the junction held 5 bases outside the gene matches. Germline V gives CDR1 SQVTM, CDR2 ANQGSEA. This CDR3 comprises 13 residues. CDR3 bases: TGCAGCGCCCCCGGACTAGCGGGAGAGACCCAGTACTTC. It codes for CSAPGLAGETQYF.

This clonotype appeared a few times. The V gene is TRBV29-1, the J gene TRBJ2-3, with D possibly matching TRBD2 (6 bases). V lost 7 bases to trimming and J lost 4 bases, with 15 bases between them. The CDR3 is made up of 13 amino acids. The germline gives CDR1 SQVTM, CDR2 ANQGSEA. CDR3 nucleotide sequence: TGCAGCGCCGATCTAGCGAGCCCAGATACGCAGTATTTT. Protein: CSADLASPDTQYF.

This clonotype was recorded only once. The rearrangement links TRBV5-1 to TRBJ2-5; D perhaps matches TRBD1 (5 bases). Trimming cost V 1 base and J 11 bases, with 27 bases left between them. Per the germline V gene, CDR1 is SGHRS and CDR2 is YFSETQ. This CDR3 comprises 17 residues. This CDR3 is CASSLSGPSGLYNEQYF. CDR3 nucleotides: TGCGCCAGCAGCTTGTCAGGGCCCTCAGGCCTTTACAATGAGCAGTACTTC.

V is TRBV10-3 and J is TRBJ2-1; the match to TRBD2 covers 7 bases. The J call is in doubt because the DNA end fits TRBJ2-7 better. CDR1 is ENHRY, CDR2 SYGVKD, per germline. The CDR3 runs to 14 residues. The CDR3, as DNA: TGTGCCATCAGTAGCGGGGTGCCCTACAATGAGCAGTACTTC. This codes for CAISSGVPYNEQYF.

Only a few counts were recorded for this clonotype. The chain joins TRBV28 to TRBJ2-1, with a tentative D call TRBD2 (6 bases). V shed 7 bases and J shed 8 bases, with 15 bases lying between them. The length of the CDR3 is 13 residues. CDR1 and CDR2 (germline): MDHEN, SYDVKM. This CDR3 is CASTYGGAYEQFF. DNA of the CDR3: TGTGCCAGCACCTACGGGGGAGCGTATGAGCAGTTCTTC.

The V call is TRBV3-1, the J call TRBJ2-4; 10 bases agree with TRBD2. The J call may be wrong; the DNA end is better matched by TRBJ2-7. The CDR3 has 15 amino acids. The V gene's germline CDR1 is LGHDT and CDR2 YNNKEL (reference sequence). CDR3 nucleotide sequence: TGTGCCAGCACCTCTAGCGGGAGAAAAATCCACGAGCAGTACTTC. Translation: CASTSSGRKIHEQYF.

This clonotype was seen a single time. The V call is TRBV7-8, the J call TRBJ1-6; D call uncertain. Germline lookup yields CDR1 SGHVS and CDR2 FQNEAQ. The CDR3 totals 14 residues. The V gene lost 6 bases and the J gene lost 11 bases, with 17 bases spanning the gap. The CDR3 sequence: CASRLGGDPTPLHF. DNA of the CDR3: TGTGCCAGCAGACTCGGCGGGGATCCCACACCCCTCCACTTT. The full variable domain, with the rest looked up from reference TRBV7-8 and TRBJ1-6, is GAGVSQSPRYKVAKRGQDVALRCDPISGHVSLFWYQQALGQGPEFLTYFQNEAQLDKSGLPSDRFFAERPEGSVSTLKIQRTQQEDSAVYLCASRLGGDPTPLHFGNGTRLTVT.

V gene TRBV29-1 combines with J gene TRBJ2-5; 11 nucleotides line up with TRBD2. After removal of 3 bases from V and 4 bases from J, the junction contained 4 bases not matched to a gene. Per germline, CDR1 SQVTM and CDR2 ANQGSEA. The CDR3 extends over 14 amino acids. The CDR3 sequence is CSVEGTSGRETQYF. In DNA form, the CDR3 reads TGCAGCGTTGAGGGTACTAGCGGGAGAGAGACCCAGTACTTC.

This clonotype was counted ten times or more. The V and J genes are TRBV29-1 and TRBJ2-7; no clear D. The CDR3 has 15 residues. With 4 bases removed from V and 7 bases from J, the gap between germline ends came to 23 bases. Germline CDR1 and CDR2: SQVTM and ANQGSEA. The CDR3: CSVAKGSGGPGEQYF. The CDR3 DNA follows: TGCAGCGTTGCGAAGGGATCTGGCGGCCCGGGTGAGCAGTACTTC.

The V call is TRBV29-1, the J call TRBJ2-7; D unclear. The V end lost 4 bases, the J end lost 3 bases, and 10 bases lay between the germline ends. CDR1 and CDR2 from the germline V gene are SQVTM and ANQGSEA. CDR3 length: 12 amino acids. Here the CDR3 DNA reads TGCAGCGTTGGTAGGGCCGACTACGAGCAGTACTTC. The encoded protein is CSVGRADYEQYF.

The rearrangement links TRBV20-1 to TRBJ2-1, with TRBD2 matching over 8 bases. Trimming took 3 bases from V and 5 from J; bases not matched to a gene: 15. The CDR3 sequence is 17 residues long. Germline loops: CDR1 DFQATT, CDR2 SNEGSKA (reference sequence). The CDR3 here is CSARRSSGREIHNEQFF. The DNA for the CDR3 is TGCAGTGCTAGGAGATCTAGCGGGCGGGAGATCCACAATGAGCAGTTCTTC.

The chain couples TRBV14 to TRBJ1-2, with D possibly matching TRBD1 (5 bases). The V and J ends lost 5 bases and 8 bases respectively, with 15 bases between them. Looked up from germline, CDR1 is SGHDN and CDR2 is FVKESK. The CDR3 loop spans 13 amino acids. CDR3 region: CASSYVRGYGYTF. The DNA of the CDR3 is TGTGCCAGCAGCTACGTCCGGGGCTACGGCTACACCTTC.

The chain has TRBV29-1 and TRBJ2-3; 9 bases match TRBD1. CDR1 and CDR2 from the germline V gene are SQVTM and ANQGSEA. Trimming took 7 bases from V and 4 from J; bases not matched to a gene: 9. CDR3 length: 14 residues. The chain's CDR3 is CSAATGGGADTQYF. The CDR3, as DNA: TGCAGCGCTGCGACAGGGGGAGGTGCAGATACGCAGTATTTT.

This chain uses TRBV20-1 with TRBJ2-5; 9 bases agree with TRBD1. Germline V gene data show CDR1 as DFQATT and CDR2 as SNEGSKA (reference sequence). There are 16 residues in the CDR3. V gave up 2 bases and J gave up 0 bases; unmatched junction bases: 7. The DNA of the CDR3 is TGCAGTGCTAGATACGGGGACAGGGCCTACCAAGAGACCCAGTACTTC. Translating gives CSARYGDRAYQETQYF.

As to this clonotype: This could be a read error, since a much larger clone is one nucleotide away. The gene calls are TRBV29-1 and TRBJ1-1, with unresolved D. This CDR3 has 11 amino acids. Trimming cost V 7 bases and J 3 bases, with 9 bases left between them. The V gene's germline CDR1 is SQVTM and CDR2 ANQGSEA. CDR3 DNA sequence: TGCAGCGCACACTCTGACACTGAAGCTTTCTTT. Encoded protein: CSAHSDTEAFF.